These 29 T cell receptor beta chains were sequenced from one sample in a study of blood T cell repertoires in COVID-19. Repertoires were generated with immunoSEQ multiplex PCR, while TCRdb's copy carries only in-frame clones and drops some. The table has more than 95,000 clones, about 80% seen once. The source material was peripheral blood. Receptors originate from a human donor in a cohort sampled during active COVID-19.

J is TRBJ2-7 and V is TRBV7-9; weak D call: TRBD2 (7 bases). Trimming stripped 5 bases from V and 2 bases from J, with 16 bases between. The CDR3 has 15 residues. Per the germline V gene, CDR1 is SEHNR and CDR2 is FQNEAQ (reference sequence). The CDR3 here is CASSGKGGAPYEQYF. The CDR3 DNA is TGTGCCAGCAGCGGAAAGGGGGGGGCCCCCTACGAGCAGTACTTC.

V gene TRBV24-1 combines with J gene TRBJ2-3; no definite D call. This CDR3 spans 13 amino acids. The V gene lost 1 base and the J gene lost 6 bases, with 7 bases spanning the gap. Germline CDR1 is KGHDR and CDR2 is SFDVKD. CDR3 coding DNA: TGTGCCACCAGTGATTTCGATGGCGATACGCAGTATTTT. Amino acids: CATSDFDGDTQYF.

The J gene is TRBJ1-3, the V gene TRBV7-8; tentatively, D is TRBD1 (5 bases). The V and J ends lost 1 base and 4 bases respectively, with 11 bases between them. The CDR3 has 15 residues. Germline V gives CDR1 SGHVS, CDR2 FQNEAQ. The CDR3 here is CASSLVQGQGNTIYF. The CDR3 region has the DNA TGTGCCAGCAGCTTAGTCCAGGGTCAGGGAAACACCATATATTTT.

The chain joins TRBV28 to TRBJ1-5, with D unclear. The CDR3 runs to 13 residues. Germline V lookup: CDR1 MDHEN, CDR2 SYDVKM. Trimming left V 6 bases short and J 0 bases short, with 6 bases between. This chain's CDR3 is CASRANSNQPQHF. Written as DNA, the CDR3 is TGTGCCAGCAGGGCAAATAGCAATCAGCCCCAGCATTTT.

CDR3 loop: CASSAGLAVTVTDTQYF. CDR3 nucleotide sequence: TGTGCCAGCAGCGCAGGACTAGCGGTCACGGTCACAGATACGCAGTATTTT. The J gene is TRBJ2-3, the V gene TRBV5-4; 10 bases agree with TRBD2. The CDR3 totals 17 residues. V shed 4 bases, J shed 2 bases, and the junction held 10 bases outside the gene matches. Germline V CDR1 and CDR2: SGHNT, YYREEE (reference sequence).

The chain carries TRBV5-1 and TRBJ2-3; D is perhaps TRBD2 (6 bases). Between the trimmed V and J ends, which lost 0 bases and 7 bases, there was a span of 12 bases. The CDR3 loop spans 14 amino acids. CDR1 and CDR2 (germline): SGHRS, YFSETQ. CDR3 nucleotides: TGCGCCAGCAGCTTGGCCGGGACTGTGAATACGCAGTATTTT. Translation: CASSLAGTVNTQYF.

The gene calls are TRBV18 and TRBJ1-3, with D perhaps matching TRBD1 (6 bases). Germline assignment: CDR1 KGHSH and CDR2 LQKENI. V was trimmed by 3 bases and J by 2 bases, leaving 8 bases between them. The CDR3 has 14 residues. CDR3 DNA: TGTGCCAGCTCACCCGGGACACCTGGAAACACCATATATTTT. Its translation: CASSPGTPGNTIYF.

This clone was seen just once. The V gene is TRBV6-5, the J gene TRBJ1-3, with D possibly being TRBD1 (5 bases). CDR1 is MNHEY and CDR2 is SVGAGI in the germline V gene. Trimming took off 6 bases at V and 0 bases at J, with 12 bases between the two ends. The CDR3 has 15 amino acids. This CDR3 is CASRPGGLSGNTIYF. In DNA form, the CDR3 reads TGTGCCAGCAGGCCCGGGGGTCTCTCTGGAAACACCATATATTTT.

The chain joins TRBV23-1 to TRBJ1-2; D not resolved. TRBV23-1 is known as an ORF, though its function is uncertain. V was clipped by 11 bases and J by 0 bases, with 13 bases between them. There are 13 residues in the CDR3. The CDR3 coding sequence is TGCGCCTCCCCCCTGTGTGCTAACTATGGCTACACCTTC. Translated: CASPLCANYGYTF.

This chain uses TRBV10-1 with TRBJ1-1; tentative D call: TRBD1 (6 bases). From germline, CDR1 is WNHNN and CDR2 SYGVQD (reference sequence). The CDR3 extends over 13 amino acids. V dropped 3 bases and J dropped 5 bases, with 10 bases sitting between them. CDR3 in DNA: TGCGCCAGCAGTGATCAGGGGAGTACTGAAGCTTTCTTT. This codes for CASSDQGSTEAFF.

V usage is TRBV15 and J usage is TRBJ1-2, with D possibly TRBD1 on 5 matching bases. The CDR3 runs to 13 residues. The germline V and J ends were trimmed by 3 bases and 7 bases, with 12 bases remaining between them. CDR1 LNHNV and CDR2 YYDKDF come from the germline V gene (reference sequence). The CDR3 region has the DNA TGTGCCACCAGCAGCTCTGGGCAGGGTGGCTACACCTTC. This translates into CATSSSGQGGYTF.

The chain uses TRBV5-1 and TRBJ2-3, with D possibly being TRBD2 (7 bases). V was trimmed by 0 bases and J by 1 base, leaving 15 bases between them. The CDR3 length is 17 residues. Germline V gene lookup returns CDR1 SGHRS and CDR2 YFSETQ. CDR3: CASSLVLAGARTDTQYF. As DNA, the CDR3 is TGCGCCAGCAGCTTGGTTTTGGCGGGGGCCCGCACAGATACGCAGTATTTT.

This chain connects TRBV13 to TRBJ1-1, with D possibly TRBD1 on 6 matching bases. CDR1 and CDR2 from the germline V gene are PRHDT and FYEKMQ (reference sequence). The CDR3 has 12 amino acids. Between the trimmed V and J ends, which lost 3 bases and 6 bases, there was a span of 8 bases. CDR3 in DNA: TGTGCCAGCAGCTTTACAGGGTCTGAAGCTTTCTTT. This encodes CASSFTGSEAFF.

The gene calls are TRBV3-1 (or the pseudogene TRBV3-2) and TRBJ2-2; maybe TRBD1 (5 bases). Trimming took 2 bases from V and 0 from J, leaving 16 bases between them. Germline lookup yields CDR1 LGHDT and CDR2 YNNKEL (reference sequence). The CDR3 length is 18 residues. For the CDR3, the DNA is TGTGCCAGCAGCCAAAGGCAGAGGACAACTGCGAACACCGGGGAGCTGTTTTTT. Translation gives CASSQRQRTTANTGELFF.

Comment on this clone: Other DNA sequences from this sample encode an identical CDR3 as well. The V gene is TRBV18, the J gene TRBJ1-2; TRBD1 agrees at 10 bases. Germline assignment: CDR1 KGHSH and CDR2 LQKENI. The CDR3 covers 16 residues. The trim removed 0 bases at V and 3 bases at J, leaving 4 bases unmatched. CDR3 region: CASSPPLGTGDYGYTF. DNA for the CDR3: TGTGCCAGCTCACCACCTCTCGGGACAGGGGACTATGGCTACACCTTC.

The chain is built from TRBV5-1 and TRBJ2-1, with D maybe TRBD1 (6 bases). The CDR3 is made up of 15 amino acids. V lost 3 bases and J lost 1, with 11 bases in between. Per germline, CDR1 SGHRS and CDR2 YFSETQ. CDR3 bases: TGCGCCAGCAGCTCCTACAGGGAGTCCTACAATGAGCAGTTCTTC. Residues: CASSSYRESYNEQFF.

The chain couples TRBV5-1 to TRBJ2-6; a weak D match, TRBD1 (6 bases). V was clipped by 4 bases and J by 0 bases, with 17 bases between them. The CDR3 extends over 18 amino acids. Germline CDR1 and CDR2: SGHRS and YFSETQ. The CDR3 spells CASSGDNAIFSGANVLTF. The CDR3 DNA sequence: TGCGCCAGCAGCGGGGACAATGCTATCTTCTCTGGGGCCAACGTCCTGACTTTC.

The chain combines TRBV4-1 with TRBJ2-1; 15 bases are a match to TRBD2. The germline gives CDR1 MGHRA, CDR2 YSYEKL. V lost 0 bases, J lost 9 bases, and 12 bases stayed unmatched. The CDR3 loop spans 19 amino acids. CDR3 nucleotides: TGCGCCAGCAGCCAAGATCAAGTGGGGTGGACTAGCGGGGGGGTTGAGCAGTTCTTC. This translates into CASSQDQVGWTSGGVEQFF.

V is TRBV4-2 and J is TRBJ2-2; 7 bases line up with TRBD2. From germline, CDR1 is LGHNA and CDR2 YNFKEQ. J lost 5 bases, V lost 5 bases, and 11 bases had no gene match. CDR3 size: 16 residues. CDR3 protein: CASSYSGSGRTGELFF. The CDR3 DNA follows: TGTGCCAGCAGCTATAGCGGGTCTGGGCGTACCGGGGAGCTGTTTTTT.

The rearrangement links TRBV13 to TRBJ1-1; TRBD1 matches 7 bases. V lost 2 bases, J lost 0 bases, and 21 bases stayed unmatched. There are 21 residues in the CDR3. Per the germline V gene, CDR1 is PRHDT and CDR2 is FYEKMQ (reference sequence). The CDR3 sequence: CASSLRPTGSDLVYMNTEAFF. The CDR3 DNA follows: TGTGCCAGCAGCTTACGGCCGACAGGGTCCGACCTCGTATATATGAACACTGAAGCTTTCTTT.

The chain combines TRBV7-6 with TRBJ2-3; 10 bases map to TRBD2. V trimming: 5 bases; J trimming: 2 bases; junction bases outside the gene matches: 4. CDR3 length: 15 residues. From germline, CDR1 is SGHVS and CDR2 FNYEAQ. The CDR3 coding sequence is TGTGCCAGCAGCGAAGCGGGGGGGACCACAGATACGCAGTATTTT. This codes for CASSEAGGTTDTQYF.

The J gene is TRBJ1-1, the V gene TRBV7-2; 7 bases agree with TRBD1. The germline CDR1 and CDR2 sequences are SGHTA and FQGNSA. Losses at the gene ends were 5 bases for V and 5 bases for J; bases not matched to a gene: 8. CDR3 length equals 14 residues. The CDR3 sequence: CASSPSTGRTEAFF. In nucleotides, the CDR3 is TGTGCCAGCAGCCCATCGACAGGGCGTACTGAAGCTTTCTTT.

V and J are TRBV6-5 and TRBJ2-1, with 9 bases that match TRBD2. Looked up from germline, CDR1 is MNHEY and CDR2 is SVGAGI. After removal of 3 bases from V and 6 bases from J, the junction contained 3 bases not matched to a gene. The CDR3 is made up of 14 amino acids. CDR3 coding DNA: TGTGCCAGCAGTTATAGGCGGGGGGGCAATGAGCAGTTCTTC. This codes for CASSYRRGGNEQFF.

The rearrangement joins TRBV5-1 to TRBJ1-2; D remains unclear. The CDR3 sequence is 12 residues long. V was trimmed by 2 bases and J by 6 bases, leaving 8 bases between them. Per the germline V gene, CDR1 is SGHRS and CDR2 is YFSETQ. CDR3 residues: CASSFASDGYTF. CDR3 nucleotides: TGCGCCAGCAGCTTTGCTTCGGATGGCTACACCTTC.

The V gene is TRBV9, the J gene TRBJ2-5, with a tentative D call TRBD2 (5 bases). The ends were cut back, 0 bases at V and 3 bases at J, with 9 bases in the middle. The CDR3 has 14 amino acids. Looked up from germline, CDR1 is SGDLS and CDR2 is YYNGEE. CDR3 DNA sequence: TGTGCCAGCAGCGTAGGGCTAGCTGAAGAGACCCAGTACTTC. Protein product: CASSVGLAEETQYF.

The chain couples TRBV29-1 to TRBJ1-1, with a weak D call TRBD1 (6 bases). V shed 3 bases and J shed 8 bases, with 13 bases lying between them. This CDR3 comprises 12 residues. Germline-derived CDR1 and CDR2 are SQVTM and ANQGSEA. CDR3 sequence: CSVDRGGVEAFF. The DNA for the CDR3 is TGCAGCGTTGACCGGGGGGGCGTAGAAGCTTTCTTT.

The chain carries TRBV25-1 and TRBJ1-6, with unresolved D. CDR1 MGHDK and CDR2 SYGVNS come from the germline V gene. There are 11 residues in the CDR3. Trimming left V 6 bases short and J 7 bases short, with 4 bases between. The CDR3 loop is CASRQNSPLHF. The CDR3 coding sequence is TGTGCCAGCAGGCAGAATTCACCCCTCCACTTT.

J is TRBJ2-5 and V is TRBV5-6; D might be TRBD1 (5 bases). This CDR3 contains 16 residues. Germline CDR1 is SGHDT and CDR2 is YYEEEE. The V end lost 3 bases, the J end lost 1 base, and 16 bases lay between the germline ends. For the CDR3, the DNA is TGTGCCAGCAGCTCTTGGGCCCAGGGCAGCCAAGAGACCCAGTACTTC. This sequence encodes CASSSWAQGSQETQYF.

This CDR3 is CASSIRAIRVTNEKLFF. The CDR3 DNA reads TGTGCCAGTAGTATAAGGGCCATCAGGGTGACTAATGAAAAACTGTTTTTT. The rearrangement uses TRBV19 and TRBJ1-4; perhaps TRBD1 as D (5 bases). CDR3 length: 17 amino acids. V was trimmed by 2 bases and J by 2 bases, leaving 15 bases between them. CDR1 and CDR2 (germline): LNHDA, SQIVND (reference sequence).